The rows below give T cell receptor beta chains drawn from one sample of a study of blood T cell repertoires in COVID-19. Assay: immunoSEQ multiplex PCR; the TCRdb copy retains only in-frame clones and omits some. The table shows a few hundred thousand clones, with around 83% occurring only once. The sequencing input was peripheral blood. The origin of the receptors is a woman aged 40 to 50 who had recovered from COVID-19. CDR3s leave out the opening cysteine and the closing phenylalanine or tryptophan. The D gene is left open where the match is weak.

>TRBD2|TRBJ2-1|TRBV4-1
ASSHLSGGSYNEQF
>NA|TRBJ2-2|TRBV19
ASSTRLNTGELF
>TRBD2|TRBJ2-1|TRBV10-1
ASSAGGPNNEQF
>NA|TRBJ2-2|TRBV5-5
ASSLDVGRNTGELF
>TRBD1|TRBJ2-5|TRBV6-2/TRBV6-3
ASSYLQGAQETQY
>TRBD1|TRBJ1-2|TRBV27
ASRAGTGTLGYT
>NA|TRBJ1-3|TRBV7-9
ASRQGSGNTIY
>TRBD2|TRBJ2-5|TRBV5-1
ASSIGLEGTQY
>NA|TRBJ2-1|TRBV12-3/TRBV12-4
ASSESSYNEQF
>NA|TRBJ1-1|TRBV25-1
ASSQTGEENTEAF
>NA|TRBJ1-1|TRBV7-2
ASSLAQGIGAF
>NA|TRBJ2-1|TRBV12-3/TRBV12-4
ATQRTPTNEQF
>TRBD2|TRBJ2-1|TRBV24-1
ATSDRARGRQYNEQF
>NA|TRBJ2-6|TRBV4-3
ASSHGRYSGANVLT
>NA|TRBJ1-2|TRBV2
ASKMSSQPSGYGYT
>NA|TRBJ1-3|TRBV6-5
ASSYSGGTGNTIY
>NA|TRBJ1-1|TRBV7-2
ASRGGGVNTEAF
>TRBD2|TRBJ2-3|TRBV29-1
SGASWTSGGTDTQY
>TRBD1|TRBJ2-1|TRBV5-3
ARSGNRDRQLEGSYNEQF
>NA|TRBJ1-2|TRBV7-2
ASSRTGSADYGYT
>TRBD1|TRBJ1-5|TRBV7-9
ASSLGDTGAWNQPQH
>TRBD1|TRBJ2-1|TRBV7-8
ASSTHRGRDEQF
>TRBD2|TRBJ2-1|TRBV19
ASSVSGGPGDEQF
>NA|TRBJ1-4|TRBV5-5
ASSMGLATNEKLF
>NA|TRBJ1-6|TRBV14
ASSQVLSLSGESPLH
>TRBD1|TRBJ2-7|TRBV11-3
ASSSGTGYFEQY
>TRBD2|TRBJ2-1|TRBV2
ATKKELAGSYNEQF
>TRBD1|TRBJ1-1|TRBV14
ASMRTGGSGAF
>TRBD2|TRBJ2-5|TRBV2
ASRTSPGETQY
>NA|TRBJ1-2|TRBV28
ASKQNMDYGYT
>NA|TRBJ1-1|TRBV19
ASSMDRLTEAF
>NA|TRBJ2-3|TRBV24-1
ATSDLRSTDTQY
>TRBD1|TRBJ1-2|TRBV4-3
ASSPGTGVVYGYT
>NA|TRBJ1-2|TRBV7-2
ASSPSPYYGYT
>TRBD2|TRBJ2-3|TRBV7-2
ASSLGTSGMSTDTQY
>TRBD2|TRBJ2-2|TRBV7-2
ASSSLRLAGGKNTGELF
>NA|TRBJ2-7|TRBV11-3
ASSSSIRA
>NA|TRBJ1-5|TRBV18
ASSPSLLEAGNQPQH
>NA|TRBJ2-1|TRBV24-1
ATSDKAARVNEQF
>NA|TRBJ1-2|TRBV27
ASSFLSAGYGYT
>TRBD1|TRBJ1-2|TRBV27
ASSQQTQGARGYT
>NA|TRBJ2-7|TRBV6-1
ASSEVGDEQY
>NA|TRBJ1-2|TRBV29-1
SVANSNYGYT
>TRBD1|TRBJ2-2|TRBV28
ASSFRGPDTGELF
>TRBD2|TRBJ2-3|TRBV11-3
ASSPGTSGSTDTQY
>NA|TRBJ1-3|TRBV4-3
ASSPEPTGSGNTIY
>TRBD2|TRBJ2-1|TRBV4-3
ASSHGLAVYNEQF
>TRBD1|TRBJ2-1|TRBV19
ASSDRVLNEQF
>NA|TRBJ1-6|TRBV7-3
ASSFSGGYNSPLH
>TRBD1|TRBJ2-7|TRBV3-1/TRBV3-2
ATGQGGDEQY
>NA|TRBJ1-5|TRBV6-2/TRBV6-3
ASSRTGGSQPQH
>TRBD1|TRBJ1-5|TRBV19
ASSGTGGAGNQPQH
>NA|TRBJ1-2|TRBV6-2/TRBV6-3
ASSIFRGDYGYT
>TRBD1|TRBJ1-2|TRBV7-9
ASSLVGQGVGGYT
>NA|TRBJ2-3|TRBV30
AWRTGDTQY
>TRBD1|TRBJ1-6|TRBV11-3
ASSLRAGGGSPLH
>TRBD1|TRBJ2-3|TRBV5-4
ASSSGQDTDTQY
>TRBD1|TRBJ1-2|TRBV11-2
ASSTRGGSSNYGYT
>TRBD2|TRBJ2-1|TRBV5-4
ASSNRISGGNPNYNEQF
>TRBD1|TRBJ2-7|TRBV12-5
ASAKGAAYEQY